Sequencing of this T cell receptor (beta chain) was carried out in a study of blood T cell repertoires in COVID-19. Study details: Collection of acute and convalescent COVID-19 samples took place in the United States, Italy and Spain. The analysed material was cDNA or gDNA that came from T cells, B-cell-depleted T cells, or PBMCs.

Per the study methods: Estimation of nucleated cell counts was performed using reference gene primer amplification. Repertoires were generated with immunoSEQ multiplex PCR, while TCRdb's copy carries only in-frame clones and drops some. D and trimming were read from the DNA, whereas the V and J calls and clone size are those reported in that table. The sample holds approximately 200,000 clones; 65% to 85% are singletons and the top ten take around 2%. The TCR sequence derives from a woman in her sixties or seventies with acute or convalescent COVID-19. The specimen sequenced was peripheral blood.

The CDR3 DNA follows: TGTGCCAGCAGTGAAGCGGGGGACAGGGGAGGCACTGAAGCTTTCTTT. It translates to CASSEAGDRGGTEAFF. The V and J genes are TRBV6-1 and TRBJ1-1; TRBD1 aligns across 10 bases. The CDR3 has 16 amino acids. V shed 0 bases and J 4 bases; nucleotides not matched to a gene: 5. The germline gives CDR1 MNHNS, CDR2 SASEGT.